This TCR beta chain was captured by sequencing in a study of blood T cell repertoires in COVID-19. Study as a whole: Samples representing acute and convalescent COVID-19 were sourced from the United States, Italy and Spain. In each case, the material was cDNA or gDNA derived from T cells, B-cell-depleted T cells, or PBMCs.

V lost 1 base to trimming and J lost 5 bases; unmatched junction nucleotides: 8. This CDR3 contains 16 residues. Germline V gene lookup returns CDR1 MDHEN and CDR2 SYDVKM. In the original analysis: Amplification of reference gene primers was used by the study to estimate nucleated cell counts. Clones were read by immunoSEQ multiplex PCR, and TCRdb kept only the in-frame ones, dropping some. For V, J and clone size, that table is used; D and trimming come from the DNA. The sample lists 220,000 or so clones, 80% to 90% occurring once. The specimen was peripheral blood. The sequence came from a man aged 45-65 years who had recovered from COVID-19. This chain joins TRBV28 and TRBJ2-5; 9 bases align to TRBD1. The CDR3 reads CASSLSGQGLPETQYF. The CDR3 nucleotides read TGTGCCAGCAGTTTATCGGGACAGGGACTCCCGGAGACCCAGTACTTC. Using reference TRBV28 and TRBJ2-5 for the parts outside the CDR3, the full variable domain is DVKVTQSSRYLVKRTGEKVFLECVQDMDHENMFWYRQDPGLGLRLIYFSYDVKMKEKGDIPEGYSVSREKKERFSLILESASTNQTSMYLCASSLSGQGLPETQYFGPGTRLLVL.